This paragraph covers one TCR beta chain sequence. Antigen specificity is unknown. The data originate from a study of T cell responses to AZD1222 COVID-19 vaccine. Study outcomes and limitations: Within unmutated variant regions lay the reported targets of nearly half of spike-specific TCRs.

Germline CDR1 reads SGHTS; CDR2 reads YDEGEE. The germline V and J ends were trimmed by 0 bases and 0 bases, with 12 bases remaining between them. The CDR3 totals 16 residues. Method: immunoSEQ multiplex PCR; TCRdb's copy keeps in-frame clones and lacks some. The table shows some 31,000 clones, with 78% occurring only once. The gene calls are TRBV5-8 and TRBJ1-1; perhaps TRBD1 as D (5 bases). This specimen consisted of peripheral blood, obtained 28 days after the second AZD1222 dose. The clonotype comes from an adult who received the AZD1222 COVID-19 vaccine. This CDR3 reads CASSLGAGTLNTEAFF. In DNA form, the CDR3 reads TGTGCCAGCAGCTTGGGGGCAGGGACGCTGAACACTGAAGCTTTCTTT.